One sample yielded the 32 T cell receptor beta chains listed below, sequenced in a study of cytomegalovirus exposure and HLA in healthy donors. The PCR had 60 Vbeta and 13 Jbeta primers. The data were produced by immunoSEQ multiplex PCR, yet TCRdb's version contains in-frame clones alone and is incomplete. The sample gives approximately 290,000 clones, approximately 80% of which show up once; about 0.28% is in the top ten. Sequencing was carried out using PBMCs. The receptors come from a girl aged 2-10 years in good health and CMV-seronegative.

The V call is TRBV28, the J call TRBJ1-5; D not certain. The CDR3 has 12 amino acids. Trimming pared 10 bases from V and 5 bases from J, leaving 12 bases between. Germline loops: CDR1 MDHEN, CDR2 SYDVKM. For the CDR3, the DNA is TGTGCCACCGAGGGAGGGTATCAGCCCCAGCATTTT. Its translation is CATEGGYQPQHF. The variable domain in full, with the rest retrieved from reference TRBV28 and TRBJ1-5, is DVKVTQSSRYLVKRTGEKVFLECVQDMDHENMFWYRQDPGLGLRLIYFSYDVKMKEKGDIPEGYSVSREKKERFSLILESASTNQTSMYLCATEGGYQPQHFGDGTRLSIL.

V and J are TRBV10-3 and TRBJ2-3; D is perhaps TRBD2 (6 bases). CDR3 length: 14 residues. Germline V gene sequence: CDR1 ENHRY, CDR2 SYGVKD. V lost 8 bases and J lost 1, with 13 bases in between. CDR3 DNA sequence: TGTGCCATCCAAATAGGCGGGGGCACAGATACGCAGTATTTT. Protein sequence: CAIQIGGGTDTQYF.

The chain recombines TRBV7-9 with TRBJ2-7; 9 bases align to TRBD2. V gave up 5 bases and J gave up 6 bases; unmatched junction bases: 8. The CDR3 has 14 residues. Germline CDR1 is SEHNR and CDR2 is FQNEAQ (reference sequence). Written as DNA, the CDR3 is TGTGCCAGCAGCGAAACCGGGACTAGCCCCGAGCAGTACTTC. Its translation: CASSETGTSPEQYF. Based on the CDR3 plus reference TRBV7-9 and TRBJ2-7, the full variable domain is DTGVSQNPRHKITKRGQNVTFRCDPISEHNRLYWYRQTLGQGPEFLTYFQNEAQLEKSRLLSDRFSAERPKGSFSTLEIQRTEQGDSAMYLCASSETGTSPEQYFGPGTRLTVT.

The table lists this clone with a count of one. The junction does not match germline at one end; this may be a read error. Here the CDR3 reads CSSSPAPDRPSSYEQYF. The CDR3 DNA is TGTTCCAGCAGCCCCGCCCCGGACAGGCCGAGCTCCTACGAGCAGTACTTC. The chain employs TRBV7-9 and TRBJ2-7; 7 bases map to TRBD1. This CDR3 is built from 17 residues. The germline CDR1 and CDR2 sequences are SEHNR and FQNEAQ (reference sequence).

The V and J genes are TRBV28 and TRBJ2-7; 7 positions agree with TRBD1. The CDR3 sequence is 15 residues long. The V segment lost 4 bases and the J segment 2 bases; nucleotides outside the gene matches: 8. Per germline, CDR1 MDHEN and CDR2 SYDVKM. The CDR3 DNA follows: TGTGCCAGCAGTTACACAGGGGAGTTTACCTACGAGCAGTACTTC. This encodes CASSYTGEFTYEQYF.

The chain combines TRBV9 with TRBJ1-4; D is perhaps TRBD1 (5 bases). Trimming cost V 0 bases and J 8 bases, with 14 bases left between them. The germline V gene has CDR1 SGDLS and CDR2 YYNGEE. The CDR3 totals 15 residues. The CDR3 region has the DNA TGTGCCAGCAGCGTAGACGTGGGGCGGGGGGAAAAACTGTTTTTT. Translated, it gives CASSVDVGRGEKLFF.

The count of this clone is one. The genes are TRBV7-6 and TRBJ2-1, with 10 bases matching TRBD2. This CDR3 has 15 residues. The ends lost 5 bases at V and 2 bases at J; junction bases unmatched: 3. In germline, CDR1 is SGHVS, CDR2 FNYEAQ. CDR3 in amino acids: CASSNSGRPYNEQFF. The CDR3, as DNA: TGTGCCAGCAGCAATAGCGGGAGGCCCTACAATGAGCAGTTCTTC.

The chain carries TRBV20-1 and TRBJ1-1; D uncertain. CDR1 and CDR2 (germline): DFQATT, SNEGSKA (reference sequence). V shed 5 bases and J shed 8 bases, with 12 bases lying between them. The CDR3 has 11 residues. The CDR3, as DNA: TGCAGTGCTCAAAGGGCGGGAGAAGCTTTCTTT. Amino acids: CSAQRAGEAFF.

The count of this clone is one. V usage is TRBV9 and J usage is TRBJ2-7; TRBD2 agrees at 9 bases. The CDR3 sequence is 16 residues long. Looked up from germline, CDR1 is SGDLS and CDR2 is YYNGEE. V trimming: 0 bases; J trimming: 3 bases; junction bases outside the gene matches: 7. As DNA, the CDR3 is TGTGCCAGCAGCGTAGCAGCTAGCGGGACATTCTACGAGCAGTACTTC. Its translation is CASSVAASGTFYEQYF.

The genes are TRBV7-7 and TRBJ2-3; 9 bases fit TRBD1. The CDR3 consists of 16 residues. Looked up from germline, CDR1 is SSHAT and CDR2 is FNYEAQ (reference sequence). Trimming took 1 base from V and 0 from J; bases not matched to a gene: 2. The CDR3, as DNA: TGTGCCAGCAGCTTAGGCGGGACAGGGAGCACAGATACGCAGTATTTT. Residues: CASSLGGTGSTDTQYF.

This clone was detected only a few times. V is TRBV21-1 and J is TRBJ2-7; no check of the table's D call, TRBD2, against the DNA was made. TRBV21-1 is deemed a pseudogene. The CDR3 has 17 amino acids. CDR3 DNA: TGTGCCAGCAGCAAAAGTAGGAGCCCCTATCTGGACTGCGAGCAGTACTTC. This gives the protein CASSKSRSPYLDCEQYF.

This clone was found once. The rearrangement joins TRBV6-5 to TRBJ2-3; D is uncertain. The CDR3 has 14 residues. Germline V CDR1 and CDR2: MNHEY, SVGAGI. The V end lost 3 bases, the J end lost 1 base, and 8 bases lay between the germline ends. CDR3 amino acids: CASSYYSGTDTQYF. The CDR3 DNA is TGTGCCAGCAGTTATTACAGTGGCACAGATACGCAGTATTTT.

This chain joins TRBV5-6 and TRBJ2-7; D gene unclear. Looked up from germline, CDR1 is SGHDT and CDR2 is YYEEEE. Trimming removed 5 bases from V and 4 bases from J, with 7 bases in between. This CDR3 has 11 residues. The CDR3 region has the DNA TGTGCCAGCAGTCGTCTATACGAGCAGTACTTC. Translating it yields CASSRLYEQYF.

V is TRBV5-8 and J is TRBJ2-1; 11 nucleotides match TRBD2. V shed 2 bases, J shed 10 bases, and the junction held 11 bases outside the gene matches. This CDR3 is 16 amino acids long. Per germline, CDR1 SGHTS and CDR2 YDEGEE. CDR3 bases: TGTGCCAGCAGCTTTCTGATAGCGGGGGGGCCTCGGGAGCAGTTCTTC. Amino acid sequence: CASSFLIAGGPREQFF.

The CDR3 is CASSVTGTGTEAFF. Written as DNA, the CDR3 is TGTGCCAGCAGTGTAACAGGGACGGGCACTGAAGCTTTCTTT. This sequence joins TRBV6-6 and TRBJ1-1; D is possibly TRBD1 (6 bases). This CDR3 is built from 14 residues. CDR1 is MNHNY, CDR2 SVGAGI, per germline (reference sequence). V lost 5 bases and J lost 4, with 14 bases in between.

The rearrangement uses TRBV27 and TRBJ1-4; 9 bases match TRBD1. The V gene end was trimmed by 4 bases and the J gene end by 8 bases; junction bases not matched to a gene: 8. This CDR3 region has 15 residues. In germline, CDR1 is MNHEY, CDR2 SMNVEV (reference sequence). CDR3 nucleotide sequence: TGTGCCAGCAGTTCATTGGGACAGGGTGAGGAAAAACTGTTTTTT. Translating gives CASSSLGQGEEKLFF.

This chain connects TRBV5-1 to TRBJ1-1; a weak D match, TRBD1 (5 bases). This CDR3 region has 13 residues. V dropped 3 bases and J dropped 4 bases, with 10 bases sitting between them. Per germline, CDR1 SGHRS and CDR2 YFSETQ. For the CDR3, the DNA is TGCGCCAGCAGCTCGTCGGGGGGCACTGAAGCTTTCTTT. This translates into CASSSSGGTEAFF.

The rearrangement joins TRBV11-2 to TRBJ2-1, with D perhaps matching TRBD2 (6 bases). The germline V gene has CDR1 SGHAT and CDR2 FQNNGV. V dropped 0 bases and J dropped 13 bases, with 10 bases sitting between them. The CDR3 runs 12 residues. In DNA form, the CDR3 reads TGTGCCAGCAGCTTAGATAGGACTACTCAGTTCTTC. It is translated as CASSLDRTTQFF.

For this clone: Germline and junction disagree at one end, which may indicate a read error. The chain has TRBV6-1 and TRBJ1-2, with 9 bases that match TRBD1. CDR1 and CDR2 (germline): MNHNS, SASEGT. The length of the CDR3 is 13 residues. The CDR3 protein is CASSEWPGDRAYF. The CDR3 DNA sequence: TGTGCCAGCAGTGAATGGCCGGGGGACAGGGCGTACTTC.

This chain uses TRBV20-1 with TRBJ2-7; TRBD2 might be the D (5 bases). V was trimmed by 4 bases and J by 7 bases, leaving 8 bases between them. Germline CDR1 reads DFQATT; CDR2 reads SNEGSKA (reference sequence). The CDR3 is 10 residues long. CDR3 in DNA: TGCAGTGCTATACGAGGGGAGCAGTACTTC. It codes for CSAIRGEQYF.

The chain has TRBV28 and TRBJ2-3, with 12 bases identical to TRBD2. CDR3 length: 17 residues. V shed 7 bases, J shed 4 bases, and the junction held 12 bases outside the gene matches. CDR1 MDHEN and CDR2 SYDVKM come from the germline V gene. CDR3 protein: CASTLARLAGASDTQYF. The CDR3 nucleotides are TGTGCCAGCACCTTGGCCCGACTAGCGGGGGCGTCAGATACGCAGTATTTT. The full variable domain, its missing parts supplied by reference TRBV28 and TRBJ2-3, is DVKVTQSSRYLVKRTGEKVFLECVQDMDHENMFWYRQDPGLGLRLIYFSYDVKMKEKGDIPEGYSVSREKKERFSLILESASTNQTSMYLCASTLARLAGASDTQYFGPGTRLTVL.

The table lists this clone with a count of one. This chain uses TRBV2 with TRBJ2-1; 8 bases map to TRBD1. V dropped 7 bases and J dropped 5; count of bases not matched to a gene: 7. Germline V lookup: CDR1 SNHLY, CDR2 FYNNEI. The CDR3 covers 14 residues. CDR3 sequence (DNA): TGTGCCAGCAATAACAGGGGGTTCGACAATGAGCAGTTCTTC. This codes for CASNNRGFDNEQFF.

The genes are TRBV10-3 and TRBJ2-3; TRBD1 is a possible D gene (6 bases). The CDR3 has 15 residues. Germline V gives CDR1 ENHRY, CDR2 SYGVKD. V gave up 5 bases and J gave up 0 bases, with 12 bases separating them. In DNA, the CDR3 is TGTGCCATCAGTCCGACAGGAACTAGCACAGATACGCAGTATTTT. Its protein product is CAISPTGTSTDTQYF.

CDR3 loop: CASSLGQGESYGYTF. The CDR3 region has the DNA TGTGCCAGCAGCTTAGGCCAGGGCGAGAGCTATGGCTACACCTTC. The gene calls are TRBV7-9 and TRBJ1-2, with a possible D match to TRBD1 (5 bases). The germline V gene encodes CDR1 SEHNR and CDR2 FQNEAQ (reference sequence). V gave up 1 base and J gave up 4 bases, with 13 bases separating them. The CDR3 covers 15 residues.

The genes are TRBV27 and TRBJ2-3; TRBD1 agrees at 9 bases. Per germline, CDR1 MNHEY and CDR2 SMNVEV (reference sequence). The CDR3 totals 18 residues. Germline trimming cut 1 base from V and 1 base from J; bases unmatched to any gene: 9. This CDR3 is CASSLFSDWTGGTDTQYF. The CDR3 DNA reads TGTGCCAGCAGTTTATTCTCCGATTGGACAGGGGGCACAGATACGCAGTATTTT.

The chain employs TRBV13 and TRBJ2-1; D might be TRBD2 (7 bases). The CDR3 is made up of 15 amino acids. Germline CDR1 and CDR2: PRHDT and FYEKMQ (reference sequence). Trimming took off 1 base at V and 6 bases at J, with 13 bases between the two ends. CDR3 amino acids: CASSLVGGGGNEQFF. CDR3 nucleotides: TGTGCCAGCAGCTTAGTAGGGGGGGGTGGCAATGAGCAGTTCTTC. Complete variable domain (other parts from reference TRBV13 and TRBJ2-1): AAGVIQSPRHLIKEKRETATLKCYPIPRHDTVYWYQQGPGQDPQFLISFYEKMQSDKGSIPDRFSAQQFSDYHSELNMSSLELGDSALYFCASSLVGGGGNEQFFGPGTRLTVL.

This chain uses TRBV27 with TRBJ1-5; D perhaps matches TRBD1 (6 bases). The CDR3 is made up of 14 amino acids. Germline V lookup: CDR1 MNHEY, CDR2 SMNVEV (reference sequence). Trimming pared 5 bases from V and 3 bases from J, leaving 11 bases between. CDR3 in amino acids: CASSIQGLNQPQHF. The CDR3 DNA is TGTGCCAGCAGTATACAGGGCCTCAATCAGCCCCAGCATTTT.

V gene TRBV7-9 combines with J gene TRBJ1-1; 7 nucleotides agree with TRBD1. The ends lost 5 bases at V and 8 bases at J; junction bases unmatched: 11. Germline-derived CDR1 and CDR2 are SEHNR and FQNEAQ (reference sequence). This CDR3 has 14 amino acids. For the CDR3, the DNA is TGTGCCAGCAGCCCAAGGGACAGAGAGAAAGAAGCTTTCTTT. This sequence encodes CASSPRDREKEAFF.

Here the CDR3 DNA reads TGTGCCAGCGGTGGAGGTGAAGCTTTCTTT. This sequence encodes CASGGGEAFF. The V and J genes are TRBV2 and TRBJ1-1; D gene unclear. Looked up from germline, CDR1 is SNHLY and CDR2 is FYNNEI. Trimming removed 8 bases from V and 7 bases from J, with 8 bases in between. This CDR3 spans 10 amino acids.

The V and J genes are TRBV6-5 and TRBJ2-1; maybe TRBD2 (5 bases). Trimming took off 4 bases at V and 5 bases at J, with 12 bases between the two ends. The CDR3 totals 14 residues. Germline CDR1 is MNHEY and CDR2 is SVGAGI. This CDR3 is CASSLDSFDNEQFF. The CDR3 DNA sequence: TGTGCCAGCAGTTTGGACTCCTTCGACAATGAGCAGTTCTTC.

This clone was picked up a small number of times. This chain connects TRBV9 to TRBJ2-1; D might be TRBD2 (6 bases). V was clipped by 0 bases and J by 3 bases, with 7 bases between them. The CDR3 length is 14 residues. CDR1 SGDLS and CDR2 YYNGEE come from the germline V gene. CDR3 loop: CASSVVGGYNEQFF. The CDR3 DNA follows: TGTGCCAGCAGCGTAGTGGGGGGCTACAATGAGCAGTTCTTC.

The chain recombines TRBV7-8 with TRBJ2-7, with D unresolved. From germline, CDR1 is SGHVS and CDR2 FQNEAQ. The CDR3 is made up of 13 amino acids. V was cut by 2 bases and J by 5 bases, with 10 bases left in between. CDR3: CASSLWHLNEQYF. Written as DNA, the CDR3 is TGTGCCAGCAGCTTATGGCATCTCAACGAGCAGTACTTC.